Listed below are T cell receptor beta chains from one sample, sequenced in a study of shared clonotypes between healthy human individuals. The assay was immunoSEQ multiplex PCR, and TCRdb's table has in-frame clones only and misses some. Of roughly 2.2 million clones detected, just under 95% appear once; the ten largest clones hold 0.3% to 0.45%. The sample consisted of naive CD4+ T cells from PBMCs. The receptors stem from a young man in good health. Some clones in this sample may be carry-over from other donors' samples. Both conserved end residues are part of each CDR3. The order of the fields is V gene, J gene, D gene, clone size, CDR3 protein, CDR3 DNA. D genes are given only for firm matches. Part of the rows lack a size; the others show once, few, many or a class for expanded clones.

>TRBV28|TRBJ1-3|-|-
CASGGRIASGNTIYF
TGTGCCAGCGGCGGCAGGATTGCCTCTGGAAACACCATATATTTT
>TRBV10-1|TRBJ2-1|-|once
CASSESRGIDEQFF
TGCGCCAGCAGTGAGTCTCGGGGGATCGATGAGCAGTTCTTC
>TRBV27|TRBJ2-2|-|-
CASSFRGVDTGELFF
TGTGCCAGCAGTTTTCGGGGTGTTGACACCGGGGAGCTGTTTTTT
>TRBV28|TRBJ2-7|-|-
CASSSISRAGRQGFYEQYF
TGTGCCAGCAGTTCCATCTCAAGGGCTGGTCGGCAGGGGTTTTACGAGCAGTACTTC
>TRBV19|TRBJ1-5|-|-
CASSIGGGPRSQPQHF
TGTGCCAGTAGTATTGGAGGGGGGCCTAGGAGTCAGCCCCAGCATTTT
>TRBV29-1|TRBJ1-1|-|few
CSVGTEAFF
TGCAGCGTTGGTACTGAAGCTTTCTTT
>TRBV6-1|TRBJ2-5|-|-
CASSGSGSAETQYF
TGTGCCAGCAGTGGATCGGGTAGTGCGGAGACCCAGTACTTC
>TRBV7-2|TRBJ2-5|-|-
CASSLEWSEETQYF
TGTGCCAGCAGCTTAGAATGGTCAGAAGAGACCCAGTACTTC
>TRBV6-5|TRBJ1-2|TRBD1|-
CASSKWTGGSYGYTF
TGTGCCAGCAGTAAATGGACAGGGGGTTCTTATGGCTACACCTTC
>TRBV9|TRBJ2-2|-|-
CASSVRLAGNTGELFF
TGTGCCAGCAGCGTGCGATTAGCCGGCAACACCGGGGAGCTGTTTTTT
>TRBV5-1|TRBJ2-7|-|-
CASSLVGDALKGEQYF
TGCGCCAGCAGCTTGGTTGGGGACGCCTTGAAGGGCGAGCAGTACTTC
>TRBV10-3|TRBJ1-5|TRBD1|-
CAISAGTASNQPQHF
TGTGCCATCTCCGCCGGGACAGCAAGCAATCAGCCCCAGCATTTT
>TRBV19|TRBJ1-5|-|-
CASSMARGAVQPQHF
TGTGCCAGTAGTATGGCGAGGGGGGCGGTTCAGCCCCAGCATTTT
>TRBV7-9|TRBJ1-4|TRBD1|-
CASSRDRGYEKLFF
TGTGCCAGCAGCCGGGACAGGGGGTATGAAAAACTGTTTTTT
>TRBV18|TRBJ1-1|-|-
CASSPPMGPTEAFF
TGTGCCAGCTCACCCCCGATGGGACCCACTGAAGCTTTCTTT
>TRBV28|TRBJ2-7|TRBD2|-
CASTGPGGSSYEQYF
TGTGCCAGCACCGGACCGGGGGGGAGCTCCTACGAGCAGTACTTC
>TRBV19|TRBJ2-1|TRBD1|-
CASNTPGQGSNEQFF
TGTGCCAGCAACACCCCGGGACAGGGGTCGAATGAGCAGTTCTTC
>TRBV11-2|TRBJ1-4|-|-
CASSGRTEKLFF
TGTGCCAGCAGCGGACGGACGGAAAAACTGTTTTTT
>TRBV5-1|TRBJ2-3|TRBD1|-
CASKYRGTDTDTQYF
TGCGCCAGCAAATACAGGGGGACCGACACAGATACGCAGTATTTT
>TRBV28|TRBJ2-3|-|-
CASSGTGRGTDTQYF
TGTGCCAGCAGCGGGACCGGACGGGGCACAGATACGCAGTATTTT
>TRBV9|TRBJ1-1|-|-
CASSGEGHGTEAFF
TGTGCCAGCAGCGGCGAGGGGCATGGCACTGAAGCTTTCTTT
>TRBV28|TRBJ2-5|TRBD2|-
CASSNLKAGVGGETQYF
TGTGCCAGCAGTAACCTAAAGGCGGGAGTGGGTGGAGAGACCCAGTACTTC
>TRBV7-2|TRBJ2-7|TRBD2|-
CASSLVGAGAAYEQYF
TGTGCCAGCAGCTTAGTGGGTGCGGGAGCGGCCTACGAGCAGTACTTC
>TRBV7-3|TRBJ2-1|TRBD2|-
CASSLGSGRADNEQFF
TGTGCCAGCAGCTTAGGGAGCGGGAGGGCCGACAATGAGCAGTTCTTC
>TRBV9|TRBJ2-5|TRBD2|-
CASSGDYQETQYF
TGTGCCAGCAGCGGGGACTATCAAGAGACCCAGTACTTC
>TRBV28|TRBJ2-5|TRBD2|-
CATGLAGARETQYF
TGTGCCACTGGACTAGCGGGGGCAAGAGAGACCCAGTACTTC
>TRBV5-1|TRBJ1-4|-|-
CASSLADGPRTTNEKLFF
TGCGCCAGCAGCTTGGCCGACGGACCCAGAACAACTAATGAAAAACTGTTTTTT
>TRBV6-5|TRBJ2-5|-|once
CASSYGKAGTSETQYF
TGTGCCAGCAGTTACGGAAAGGCCGGGACCAGTGAGACCCAGTACTTC
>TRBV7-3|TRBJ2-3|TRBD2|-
CASSPGLAGDTQYF
TGTGCCAGCAGCCCGGGACTAGCGGGTGATACGCAGTATTTT
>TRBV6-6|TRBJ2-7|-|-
CASRSISYEQYF
TGTGCCAGCAGGTCCATCTCCTACGAGCAGTACTTC
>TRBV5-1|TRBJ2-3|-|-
CASSLVAGVLRDTQYF
TGCGCCAGCAGCTTGGTGGCAGGGGTGTTAAGAGATACGCAGTATTTT